The 13 T cell receptor beta chains reported below all come from one sample, sequenced in a study of blood T cell repertoires in COVID-19. The method was immunoSEQ multiplex PCR; TCRdb's version includes in-frame clones alone and lacks a portion of them. The sample has approximately 530,000 clones; 70% to 90% are singletons. Sample: peripheral blood. These receptors were obtained from a woman aged 45-60 years with COVID-19, enrolled during active disease.

The rearrangement links TRBV7-8 to TRBJ1-2; 10 bases match TRBD1. V lost 0 bases, J lost 6 bases, and 10 bases stayed unmatched. The V gene's germline CDR1 is SGHVS and CDR2 FQNEAQ. The CDR3 runs 17 residues. CDR3 region: CASSLALSGQGFNGYTF. The CDR3 bases are TGTGCCAGCAGCTTAGCGCTGTCGGGACAGGGGTTCAATGGCTACACCTTC.

The chain is built from TRBV7-9 and TRBJ1-1; 8 bases match TRBD1. The CDR3 is 19 amino acids. Germline V gives CDR1 SEHNR, CDR2 FQNEAQ (reference sequence). After removal of 5 bases from V and 0 bases from J, the junction contained 17 bases not matched to a gene. Written as DNA, the CDR3 is TGTGCCAGCAGCAACCCGGTGGACAGGGTGGCTTTTATGAACACTGAAGCTTTCTTT. This sequence encodes CASSNPVDRVAFMNTEAFF. Together with reference TRBV7-9 and TRBJ1-1, the CDR3 gives the full variable domain: DTGVSQNPRHKITKRGQNVTFRCDPISEHNRLYWYRQTLGQGPEFLTYFQNEAQLEKSRLLSDRFSAERPKGSFSTLEIQRTEQGDSAMYLCASSNPVDRVAFMNTEAFFGQGTRLTVV.

Details on this clone: Additional DNA sequences in this sample encode the identical CDR3. The chain recombines TRBV12-3 or TRBV12-4 with TRBJ2-5; D remains ambiguous. The V gene lost 5 bases and the J gene lost 4 bases, with 5 bases spanning the gap. This CDR3 is 11 amino acids long. CDR3 sequence (DNA): TGTGCCAGCAGTCCTCGAGAGACCCAGTACTTC. Translated, it gives CASSPRETQYF.

On this clone itself: This sample also contains other DNA sequences that code for the same CDR3. The J gene is TRBJ2-7, the V gene TRBV28; tentatively, D is TRBD2 (5 bases). Germline V gives CDR1 MDHEN, CDR2 SYDVKM. CDR3 length: 14 residues. V gave up 6 bases and J gave up 4 bases, with 16 bases separating them. The CDR3, as DNA: TGTGCCAGCAGCTCATTGGGCGGGCGTTACGAGCAGTACTTC. Its translation is CASSSLGGRYEQYF.

The chain carries TRBV2 and TRBJ1-4; 10 nucleotides agree with TRBD1. Germline lookup yields CDR1 SNHLY and CDR2 FYNNEI. CDR3 length: 14 residues. The trim removed 8 bases at V and 5 bases at J, leaving 5 bases unmatched. DNA of the CDR3: TGTGCCAGCGGAGAGGACAGGGGGAATGAAAAACTGTTTTTT. Its protein is CASGEDRGNEKLFF.

This clone is a singleton in its sample. J is TRBJ1-2 and V is TRBV9; no clear D gene. V dropped 4 bases and J dropped 4 bases, with 8 bases sitting between them. The CDR3 spans 12 residues. Germline CDR1 and CDR2: SGDLS and YYNGEE. The CDR3, as DNA: TGTGCCAGCAGCCCCCCTCCCTATGGCTACACCTTC. This translates into CASSPPPYGYTF.

This chain links TRBV2 with TRBJ2-3, with TRBD2 matching over 11 bases. V lost 8 bases to trimming and J lost 3 bases; unmatched junction nucleotides: 13. This CDR3 is built from 17 residues. Germline assignment: CDR1 SNHLY and CDR2 FYNNEI. The DNA for the CDR3 is TGTGCCAGCCGGAGGAAGTCGGGACTAGCGGAAACAGATACGCAGTATTTT. Its protein is CASRRKSGLAETDTQYF.

The J gene is TRBJ2-1, the V gene TRBV27, with 9 bases identical to TRBD1. CDR1 MNHEY and CDR2 SMNVEV come from the germline V gene (reference sequence). The V segment lost 2 bases and the J segment 9 bases; nucleotides outside the gene matches: 11. The CDR3 totals 16 residues. CDR3: CASSLAGTGILGEQFF. The DNA of the CDR3 is TGTGCCAGCAGTTTAGCCGGGACAGGGATTTTGGGTGAGCAGTTCTTC.

The chain couples TRBV19 to TRBJ1-2, with 9 nucleotides matching TRBD1. V shed 5 bases, J shed 13 bases, and the junction held 11 bases outside the gene matches. Germline-derived CDR1 and CDR2 are LNHDA and SQIVND (reference sequence). The length of the CDR3 is 13 residues. The DNA of the CDR3 is TGTGCCAGTAGTCGGGACAGGGCCTTGCAACGCACCTTC. Translating gives CASSRDRALQRTF. The complete variable domain, with remaining parts taken from reference TRBV19 and TRBJ1-2, reads DGGITQSPKYLFRKEGQNVTLSCEQNLNHDAMYWYRQDPGQGLRLIYYSQIVNDFQKGDIAEGYSVSREKKESFPLTVTSAQKNPTAFYLCASSRDRALQRTFGSGTRLTVV.

The CDR3 loop is CASSIAGTGALYF. The CDR3 DNA sequence: TGTGCCAGCAGCATAGCCGGGACAGGGGCCTTGTACTTC. V and J are TRBV7-3 and TRBJ2-7, with 10 positions matching TRBD1. Per germline, CDR1 SGHTA and CDR2 FQGTGA. The CDR3 is 13 amino acids. V gave up 5 bases and J gave up 12 bases; unmatched junction bases: 10.

The chain combines TRBV9 with TRBJ2-7, with 12 nucleotides matching TRBD2. Germline V gene lookup returns CDR1 SGDLS and CDR2 YYNGEE. The CDR3 is 14 residues long. V lost 5 bases and J lost 2; bases outside the gene matches: 2. The CDR3 loop reads CASSTSGGPYEQYF. Here the CDR3 DNA reads TGTGCCAGCAGTACTAGCGGGGGGCCCTACGAGCAGTACTTC.

J is TRBJ1-1 and V is TRBV28, with TRBD1 matching 9 bases. Per germline, CDR1 MDHEN and CDR2 SYDVKM. Trimming took 3 bases from V and 5 from J; bases not matched to a gene: 16. This CDR3 is 18 amino acids long. The CDR3 DNA follows: TGTGCCAGCAGTTTCCGGTTTCCGGGACAGGGTCTTAAAACTGAAGCTTTCTTT. This encodes CASSFRFPGQGLKTEAFF.

As to this clone: Other DNA variants within this sample encode the same CDR3. The chain has TRBV5-1 and TRBJ1-1; tentatively, D is TRBD1 (6 bases). Germline CDR1 SGHRS, CDR2 YFSETQ. V dropped 4 bases and J dropped 0 bases, with 7 bases sitting between them. The CDR3 is made up of 13 amino acids. The CDR3 protein is CASSRDMNTEAFF. As DNA, the CDR3 is TGCGCCAGCAGCAGGGACATGAACACTGAAGCTTTCTTT.